This T cell receptor beta chain derives from a study of molecular identifiers for immune sequencing clone quantification (dated by TCRdb to 2016 to 2019). In terms of the full investigation: For a replicate experiment, RNA from around 20,000 or 100,000 naive CD8 T cells was divided into five aliquots, of which four were sequenced. This methods study benchmarked molecular-identifier clustering-based TCR repertoire sequencing (MIDCIRS) and TCR RNA copy counting, using CD8 T cells to do so. Results the study describes overall, beyond this receptor: Identical TCR molecules sharing a barcode could cause highly expanded clone sizes to be underestimated. Spiked-in Jurkat TCR RNA (about ten copies' worth), which is not part of the donor repertoire, was contained in the naive libraries. Without barcode sub-clustering, chimeric consensus sequences inflated TCR diversity; chimeras reached as high as 47%. Clones above 20 RNA copies held over 99% of molecules in CMV-specific effector cells but under 1% in naive cells. A single cell's worth of spiked-in Jurkat TCR RNA was reported detectable even among 850,000 to 1,000,000 naive CD8 T cells. Modeling gave about three recovered TCR RNA copies per cell versus about ten by digital PCR, implying approximately 30% capture efficiency.

Libraries of naive CD8 T cells were built from about 19,000 to 1,100,000 sorted cells, with 10%, 30% or 50% of the purified RNA used. Naive CD8 T cells were FACS-sorted as CD8+CD4-CCR7+CD45RA+ on a BD FACSAria II into RLT Plus buffer. To test detection sensitivity, Jurkat RNA equivalent to approximately nine TCR copies was spiked into samples of roughly 18,000-1,100,000 naive CD8 T cells. Enrichment of CD8 T cells was performed with RosetteSep CD8+ T Cell Enrichment Cocktail and Ficoll-Paque, after which ACK red cell lysis was carried out. As to this clonotype: Its antigen is not yet known. Base-call qualities are not available, and no considerably larger clone is one nucleotide away.

CDR1 and CDR2, looked up from the germline V gene (reference sequence), are SEHNR and FQNEAQ. At the junction V is shortened by 5 bases and J by 9 bases, with 22 bases in between. The CDR3 measures 16 amino acids from cysteine to phenylalanine. Only the CDR3 DNA is retained, 48 bases long and in frame from the first base. The library relied on PCR. These reads were obtained on a NextSeq 500. Bulk TCR libraries were generated as previously described, with the TCR primers listed in Table S5 used. Purification of total RNA was performed with the Qiagen AllPrep DNA/RNA kit. Reads from multiple sequencing runs of the same library were pooled before analysis. Per the original workflow: Only reads with exact TCR constant sequence were kept, trimmed to 150 nt, and grouped by their 12-nt molecular barcodes. Within each barcode group, reads were sub-clustered at a 15% Levenshtein threshold, and quality-weighted consensus sequences were built per RNA molecule. Non-functional sequences were excluded, and lower-count sequences lying one edit away from another sequence were also excluded. Based on fitting two negative binomial distributions, any barcode sub-cluster with under 20% of the maximum read count was discarded. TCRdb reprocessing: public reads trimmed at Q25 with fastp, clones called with MiXCR, in-frame beta chains kept. One record per CDR3 amino acid sequence lists the most common genes and DNA. V and J calls and clone size were set by TCRdb, not the authors. This sample lists under 800,000 distinct CDR3 sequences; less than 30% were detected once. The biggest ten clones account for about 0.81% of the sample.

The chain couples TRBV7-9 to TRBJ1-4; TRBD1 is a possible D gene, resting on 6 matching bases. Sample: naive CD8+ T cells from blood, with Jurkat cell RNA spiked in. Per the publication, the cell subset or site label means: FACS-sorted CD8+CD4-CCR7+CD45RA+ naive T cells. The sequence was collected from a human donor in good health. Some libraries in this study had Jurkat cell RNA spiked in. The DNA reads TGTGCCAGCAGCGCCGGGGGCTGGGGACCAATGAAAAAACTGTTTTTT. It translates as CASSAGGWGPMKKLFF.